This entry describes one TCR beta chain. The antigen this receptor binds is unknown. The input lacks base qualities; no much larger clone sits a single base away. The trial excluded patients who had a history of autoimmune disease or were on systemic immunosuppression. Peripheral blood for TCR sequencing was drawn from every dose cohort at baseline, at cycle 4 day 1 and at cycle 7 day 1. The samples were drawn from a first-in-human, open-label, multicenter phase I dose-escalation trial of ivuxolimab. Adults with locally advanced or metastatic melanoma, renal cell carcinoma, hepatocellular carcinoma or head and neck squamous cell carcinoma were enrolled in the trial. Before TCR sequencing, CD4+ and CD8+ T cells were separately sorted from peripheral blood. From the cysteine up to the phenylalanine, the CDR3 has a length of 17 residues. Kept here is only the CDR3 DNA, which spans 51 bases and is read in frame from base 1. Clipping removes 0 bases from V and 6 bases from J, with 13 as the unmatched junction base count. CDR1 and CDR2, looked up from the germline V gene, are SGHRS and YFSETQ.

To sequence the TCRbeta CDR3 region, genomic DNA was isolated from the sorted cells. The immunoSEQ Assay was used to sequence the TCRbeta CDR3 regions. TCRdb's version of the immuneACCESS table is confined to in-frame rearrangements and falls short of the full clone set. An unresolved V gene accounts for under half of the shortfall where checked; the remainder is of unknown origin. For this sample there are roughly 86,000 clones; approximately 86% appear just once. The ten largest clones take up under 2.5% of the sample. The data are from a study of OX40 agonist ivuxolimab in advanced cancers. Background for the entire study: The costimulatory receptor OX40 (CD134) was targeted by ivuxolimab, a fully human IgG2 agonistic monoclonal antibody. The dose-escalation cohort was 82.7% male with a mean age of about 60 years, ranging from roughly 23 to 90. Intravenous ivuxolimab was administered to patients every 2 weeks at six dose levels: 0.01, 0.1, 0.3, 1.5, 3 and 10 mg/kg. Prior anti-PD-1, anti-PD-L1 or anti-CTLA-4 therapy was permitted, and checkpoint inhibitors had been received by around 39% of dose-escalation patients. The paper covers the monotherapy dose-escalation part of the phase I ivuxolimab trial, which included N ≈ 57 patients. Among the roughly 54 dose-escalation patients, approximately 20 had hepatocellular carcinoma, roughly 15 melanoma, 9 renal cell carcinoma and 9 head and neck cancer. Partial responses occurred in three dose-escalation patients: two with cutaneous melanoma and one with hepatocellular carcinoma. The purpose of peripheral TCRbeta sequencing was to test whether ivuxolimab changed TCR sequence diversity and led to clonal T-cell expansion. The paper's findings and limits, for the study overall: Which antigens the clonally expanded peripheral T cells were specific for was not determined. Low levels of normalized T-cell clonal expansion were also seen in some nonresponding patients. After ivuxolimab, CD8+ T cells had more expanded clones than CD4+ T cells on average. Clonal expansion of both CD4+ and CD8+ blood T cells was observed from baseline to week 6 at doses 0.1 to 3.0 mg/kg. In the 0.1-3.0 mg/kg groups, partial responders were among the patients with the lowest normalized peripheral clonal expansion, particularly in CD8+ T cells.

Source: CD4+ or CD8+ T cells sorted from blood, taken in a trial of the OX40 agonist ivuxolimab. The receptor's source is an adult with an advanced solid tumor such as melanoma, head and neck, liver or kidney cancer. The sequence joins TRBV5-1 to TRBJ1-2, with 8 bases matching TRBD1. The CDR3 protein sequence reads: CASSLGGTGTPLDGYTF. Here is the DNA: TGCGCCAGCAGCTTGGGAGGGACAGGAACGCCCCTGGATGGCTACACCTTC.